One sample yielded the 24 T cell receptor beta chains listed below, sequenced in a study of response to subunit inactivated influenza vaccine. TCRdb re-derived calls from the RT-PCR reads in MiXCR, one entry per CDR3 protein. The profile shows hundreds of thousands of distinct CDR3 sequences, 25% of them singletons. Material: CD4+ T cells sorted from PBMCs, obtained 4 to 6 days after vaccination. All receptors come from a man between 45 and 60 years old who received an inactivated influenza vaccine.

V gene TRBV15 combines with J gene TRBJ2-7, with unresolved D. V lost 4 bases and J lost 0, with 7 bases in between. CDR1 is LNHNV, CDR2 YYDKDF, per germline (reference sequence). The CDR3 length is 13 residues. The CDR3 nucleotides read TGTGCCACCAGCAAGGAGTACTCCTACGAGCAGTACTTC. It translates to CATSKEYSYEQYF.

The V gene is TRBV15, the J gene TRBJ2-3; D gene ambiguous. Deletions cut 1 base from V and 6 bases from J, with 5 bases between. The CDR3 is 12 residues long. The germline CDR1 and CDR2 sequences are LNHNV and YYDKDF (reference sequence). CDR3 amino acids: CATSRVADTQYF. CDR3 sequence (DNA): TGTGCCACCAGCAGAGTTGCGGATACGCAGTATTTT.

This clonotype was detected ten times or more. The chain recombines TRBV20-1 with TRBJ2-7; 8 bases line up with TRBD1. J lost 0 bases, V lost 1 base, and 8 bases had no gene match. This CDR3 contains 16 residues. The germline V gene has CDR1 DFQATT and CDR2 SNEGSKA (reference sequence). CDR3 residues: CSARVIRDRTSYEQYF. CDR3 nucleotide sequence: TGCAGTGCTAGAGTAATCCGGGACAGGACCTCCTACGAGCAGTACTTC.

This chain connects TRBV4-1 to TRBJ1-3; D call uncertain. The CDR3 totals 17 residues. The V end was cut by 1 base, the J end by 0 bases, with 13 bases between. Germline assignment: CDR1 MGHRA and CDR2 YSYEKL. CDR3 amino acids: CASSQGTRRVSGNTIYF. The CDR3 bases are TGCGCCAGCAGCCAAGGGACGAGGAGAGTCTCTGGAAACACCATATATTTT.

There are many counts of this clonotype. The CDR3 DNA reads TGTGCCAGCAGCGTCCGACAGGGGTCGTACAATGAGCAGTTCTTC. Translation: CASSVRQGSYNEQFF. This rearrangement joins TRBV9 to TRBJ2-1, with 8 positions matching TRBD1. This CDR3 has 15 amino acids. Germline CDR1 SGDLS, CDR2 YYNGEE. The V segment lost 2 bases and the J segment 4 bases; nucleotides outside the gene matches: 5.

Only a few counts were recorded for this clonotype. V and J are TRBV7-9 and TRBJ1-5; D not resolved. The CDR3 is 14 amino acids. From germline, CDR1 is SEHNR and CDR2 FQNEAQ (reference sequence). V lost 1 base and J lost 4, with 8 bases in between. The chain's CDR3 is CASSLDWGNQPQHF. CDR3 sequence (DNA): TGTGCCAGCAGCTTAGATTGGGGAAATCAGCCCCAGCATTTT. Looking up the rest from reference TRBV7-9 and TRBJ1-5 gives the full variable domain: DTGVSQNPRHKITKRGQNVTFRCDPISEHNRLYWYRQTLGQGPEFLTYFQNEAQLEKSRLLSDRFSAERPKGSFSTLEIQRTEQGDSAMYLCASSLDWGNQPQHFGDGTRLSIL.

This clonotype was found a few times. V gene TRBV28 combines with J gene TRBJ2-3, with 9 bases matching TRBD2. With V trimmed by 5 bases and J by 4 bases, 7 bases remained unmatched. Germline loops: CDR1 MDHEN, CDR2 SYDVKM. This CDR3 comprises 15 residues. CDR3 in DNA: TGTGCCAGCAGTCGCTTAGCGGGAGTGGCAGATACGCAGTATTTT. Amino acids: CASSRLAGVADTQYF. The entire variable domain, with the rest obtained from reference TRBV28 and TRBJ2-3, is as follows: DVKVTQSSRYLVKRTGEKVFLECVQDMDHENMFWYRQDPGLGLRLIYFSYDVKMKEKGDIPEGYSVSREKKERFSLILESASTNQTSMYLCASSRLAGVADTQYFGPGTRLTVL.

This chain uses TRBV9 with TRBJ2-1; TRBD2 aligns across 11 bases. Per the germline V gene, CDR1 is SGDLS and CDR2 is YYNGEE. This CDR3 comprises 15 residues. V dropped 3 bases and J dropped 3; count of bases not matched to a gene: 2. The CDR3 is CASSDSGGVYNEQFF. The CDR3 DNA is TGTGCCAGCAGCGATAGCGGGGGGGTCTACAATGAGCAGTTCTTC.

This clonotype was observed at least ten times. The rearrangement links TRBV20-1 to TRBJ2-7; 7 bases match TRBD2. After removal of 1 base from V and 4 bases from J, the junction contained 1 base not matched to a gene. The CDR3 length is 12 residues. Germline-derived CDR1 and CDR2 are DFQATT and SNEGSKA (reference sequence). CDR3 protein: CSARGGGYEQYF. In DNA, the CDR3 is TGCAGTGCTAGAGGGGGAGGGTACGAGCAGTACTTC.

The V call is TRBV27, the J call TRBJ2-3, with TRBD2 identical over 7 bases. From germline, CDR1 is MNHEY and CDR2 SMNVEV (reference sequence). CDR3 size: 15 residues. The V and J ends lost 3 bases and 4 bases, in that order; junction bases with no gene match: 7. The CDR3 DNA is TGTGCCAGCAGTTTTCTCGCGGGAGACCCAGATACGCAGTATTTT. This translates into CASSFLAGDPDTQYF.

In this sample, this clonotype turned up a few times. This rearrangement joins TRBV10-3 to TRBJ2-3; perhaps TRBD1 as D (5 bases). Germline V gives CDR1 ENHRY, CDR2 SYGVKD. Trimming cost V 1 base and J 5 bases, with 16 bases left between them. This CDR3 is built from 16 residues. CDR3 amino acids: CAISEFPGGRGDTQYF. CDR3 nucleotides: TGTGCCATCAGTGAGTTCCCAGGCGGAAGGGGAGATACGCAGTATTTT.

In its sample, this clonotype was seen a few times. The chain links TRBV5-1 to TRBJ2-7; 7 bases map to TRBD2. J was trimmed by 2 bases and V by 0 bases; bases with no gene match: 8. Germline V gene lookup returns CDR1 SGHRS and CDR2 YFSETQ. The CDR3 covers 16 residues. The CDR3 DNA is TGCGCCAGCAGCTTGGTACAGCGGGGCGAGACCTACGAGCAGTACTTC. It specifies CASSLVQRGETYEQYF. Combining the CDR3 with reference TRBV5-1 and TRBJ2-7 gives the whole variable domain KAGVTQTPRYLIKTRGQQVTLSCSPISGHRSVSWYQQTPGQGLQFLFEYFSETQRNKGNFPGRFSGRQFSNSRSEMNVSTLELGDSALYLCASSLVQRGETYEQYFGPGTRLTVT.

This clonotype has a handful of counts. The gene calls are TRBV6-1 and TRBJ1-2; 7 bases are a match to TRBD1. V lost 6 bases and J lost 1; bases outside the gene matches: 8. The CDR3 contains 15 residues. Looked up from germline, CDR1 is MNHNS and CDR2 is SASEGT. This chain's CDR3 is CASSPTGPNNYGYTF. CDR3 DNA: TGTGCCAGCAGCCCGACAGGGCCAAATAACTATGGCTACACCTTC.

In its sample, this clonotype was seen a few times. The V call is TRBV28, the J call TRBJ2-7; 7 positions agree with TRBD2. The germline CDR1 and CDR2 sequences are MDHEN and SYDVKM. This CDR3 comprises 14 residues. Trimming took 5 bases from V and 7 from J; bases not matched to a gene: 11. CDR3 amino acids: CASSPNRGVREQYF. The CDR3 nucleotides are TGTGCCAGCAGTCCCAACCGGGGGGTAAGGGAGCAGTACTTC.

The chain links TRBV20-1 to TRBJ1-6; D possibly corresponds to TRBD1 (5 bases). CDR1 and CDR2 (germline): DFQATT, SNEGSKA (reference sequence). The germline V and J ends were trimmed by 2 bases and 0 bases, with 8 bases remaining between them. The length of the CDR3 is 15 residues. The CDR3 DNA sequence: TGCAGTGCTAGATACAGGAGCTCCTATAATTCACCCCTCCACTTT. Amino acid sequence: CSARYRSSYNSPLHF.

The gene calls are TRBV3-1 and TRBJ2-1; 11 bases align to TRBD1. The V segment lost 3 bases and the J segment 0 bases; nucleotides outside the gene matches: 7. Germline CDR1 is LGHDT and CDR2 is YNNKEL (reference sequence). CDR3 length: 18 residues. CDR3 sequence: CASSQADRGLGSYNEQFF. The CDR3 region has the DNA TGTGCCAGCAGCCAGGCGGACAGGGGGCTTGGCTCCTACAATGAGCAGTTCTTC.

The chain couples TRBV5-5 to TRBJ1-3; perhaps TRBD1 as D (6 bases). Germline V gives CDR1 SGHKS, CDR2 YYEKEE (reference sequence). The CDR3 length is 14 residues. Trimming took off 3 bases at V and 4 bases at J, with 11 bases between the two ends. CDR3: CASSSGTPGNTIYF. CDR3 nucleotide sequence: TGTGCCAGCAGCTCCGGGACACCGGGAAACACCATATATTTT.

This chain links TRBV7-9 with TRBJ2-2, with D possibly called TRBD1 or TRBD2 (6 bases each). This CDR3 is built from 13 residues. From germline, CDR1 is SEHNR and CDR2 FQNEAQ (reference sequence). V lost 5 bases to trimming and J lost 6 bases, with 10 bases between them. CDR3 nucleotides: TGTGCCAGCAGCCGGGGGCCCTCCGGGGAGCTGTTTTTT. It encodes CASSRGPSGELFF.

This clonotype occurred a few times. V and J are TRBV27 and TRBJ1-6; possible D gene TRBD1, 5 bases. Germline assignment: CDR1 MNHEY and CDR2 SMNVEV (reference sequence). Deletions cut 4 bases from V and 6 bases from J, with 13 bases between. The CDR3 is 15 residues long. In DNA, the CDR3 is TGTGCCAGCAGTTCAGCGGCGGGGCCTAATTCACCCCTCCACTTT. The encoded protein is CASSSAAGPNSPLHF.

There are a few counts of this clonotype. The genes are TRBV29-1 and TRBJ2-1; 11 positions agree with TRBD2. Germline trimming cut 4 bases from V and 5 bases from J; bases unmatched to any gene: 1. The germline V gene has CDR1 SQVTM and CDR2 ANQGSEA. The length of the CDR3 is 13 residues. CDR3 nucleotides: TGCAGCGTTGGGGGACTAGCGGACAATGAGCAGTTCTTC. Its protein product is CSVGGLADNEQFF.

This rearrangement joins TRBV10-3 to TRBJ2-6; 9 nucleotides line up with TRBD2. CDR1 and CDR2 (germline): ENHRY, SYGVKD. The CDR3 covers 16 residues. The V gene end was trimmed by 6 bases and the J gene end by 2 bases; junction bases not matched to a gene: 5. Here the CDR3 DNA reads TGTGCCATCAGCGGCGGGGGGGCAACTGGGGCCAACGTCCTGACTTTC. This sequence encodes CAISGGGATGANVLTF.

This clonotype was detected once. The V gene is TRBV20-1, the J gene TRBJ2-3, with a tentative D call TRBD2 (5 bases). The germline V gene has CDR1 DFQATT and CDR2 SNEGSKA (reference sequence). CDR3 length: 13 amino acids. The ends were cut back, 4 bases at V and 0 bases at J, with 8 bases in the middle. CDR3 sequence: CSAKAESTDTQYF. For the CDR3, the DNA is TGCAGTGCTAAAGCGGAAAGCACAGATACGCAGTATTTT.

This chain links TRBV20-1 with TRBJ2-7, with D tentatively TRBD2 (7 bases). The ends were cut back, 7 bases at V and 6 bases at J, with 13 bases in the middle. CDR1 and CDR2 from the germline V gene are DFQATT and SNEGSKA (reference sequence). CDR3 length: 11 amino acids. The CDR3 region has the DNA TGCAGTGGAAGGGGGGGCGCCGAGCAGTACTTC. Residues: CSGRGGAEQYF.

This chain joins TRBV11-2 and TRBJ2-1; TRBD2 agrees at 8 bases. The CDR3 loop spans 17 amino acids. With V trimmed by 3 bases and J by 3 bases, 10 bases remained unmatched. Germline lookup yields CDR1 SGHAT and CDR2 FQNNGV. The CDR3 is CASSLLMAGLVYNEQFF. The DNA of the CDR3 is TGTGCCAGCAGCTTGTTAATGGCGGGACTAGTCTACAATGAGCAGTTCTTC.